This record looks at one T cell receptor (beta chain) sequence and its context. This entry is derived from a study of cytomegalovirus exposure and HLA in healthy donors. 60 Vbeta and 13 Jbeta primers were used in PCR. The data were produced by immunoSEQ multiplex PCR, yet TCRdb's version contains in-frame clones alone and is incomplete. The sample totals over 100,000 clones; its top ten clones hold roughly 1.7%. The length of the CDR3 is 18 residues. In germline, CDR1 is ENHRY, CDR2 SYGVKD. V lost 4 bases, J lost 0 bases, and 3 bases stayed unmatched. This TCR came from a woman in her 40s in good health and CMV-seropositive. The rearrangement uses TRBV10-3 and TRBJ2-1; TRBD2 aligns across 16 bases. The sample was PBMCs. As DNA, the CDR3 is TGTGCCATCAGTGGGGGACTAGCGGGAGGGAGCTCCTACAATGAGCAGTTCTTC. Amino acids: CAISGGLAGGSSYNEQFF.